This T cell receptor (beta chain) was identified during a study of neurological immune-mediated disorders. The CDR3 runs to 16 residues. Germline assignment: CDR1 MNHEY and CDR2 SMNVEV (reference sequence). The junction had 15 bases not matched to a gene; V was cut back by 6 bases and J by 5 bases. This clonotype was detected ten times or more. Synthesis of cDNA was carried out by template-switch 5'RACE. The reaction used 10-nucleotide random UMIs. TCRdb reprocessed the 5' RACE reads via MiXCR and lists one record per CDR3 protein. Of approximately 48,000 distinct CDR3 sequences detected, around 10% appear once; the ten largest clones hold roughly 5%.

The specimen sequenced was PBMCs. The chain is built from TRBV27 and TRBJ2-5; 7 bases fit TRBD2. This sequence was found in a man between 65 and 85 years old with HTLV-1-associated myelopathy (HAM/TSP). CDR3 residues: CASRPPLALGGETQYF. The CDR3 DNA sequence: TGTGCCAGCAGACCCCCCCTAGCGTTGGGGGGGGAGACCCAGTACTTC.